The count of the clone carrying this T cell receptor (beta chain) is one. Its antigen is not known. TCRdb keeps only in-frame clones here, not all; method: immunoSEQ multiplex PCR. The data show some 220,000 clones, 85% to 95% seen once. While the first cohort had fewer than 850 subjects, the donors belonged to the separate validation cohort of more than 95 subjects. The CDR3 length is 17 residues. The V gene end was trimmed by 6 bases and the J gene end by 2 bases; junction bases not matched to a gene: 13. CDR1 is SGDLS and CDR2 is YYNGEE in the germline V gene. These data come from a study of cytomegalovirus exposure and HLA in healthy donors. Findings and caveats of the study: Most observed TCR sequences were rare, whereas some public TCRs were detected in many donors. A few chains linked to CMV were shown in vitro to be specific for CMV antigens. The study listed roughly 160 cytomegalovirus-associated TCR beta chains.

This TCR was sampled from a woman between 18 and 29 years old in good health and CMV-seronegative. The chain has TRBV9 and TRBJ2-2; 7 nucleotides match TRBD2. Sequenced sample: PBMCs. The CDR3 nucleotides read TGTGCCAGCATCCCTGATCCCCTAGCGGCTAACACCGGGGAGCTGTTTTTT. Translation gives CASIPDPLAANTGELFF.